This TCR beta chain was sequenced in a study of OX40 agonist ivuxolimab in advanced cancers. The CDR3 length is 15 residues. V trimming: 3 bases; J trimming: 3 bases; junction bases outside the gene matches: 7. Germline CDR1 is SGHRS and CDR2 is YFSETQ. Produced via immunoSEQ multiplex PCR; TCRdb's table is partial and in-frame only. In the table there are 55,000 or so clones, about 90% of which are singletons. The sample in question was CD4+ or CD8+ T cells sorted from blood, obtained in a trial of the OX40 agonist ivuxolimab. The chain recombines TRBV5-1 with TRBJ2-7; 9 bases match TRBD1. This TCR derives from an adult with an advanced solid tumor such as melanoma, head and neck, liver or kidney cancer. The CDR3 loop is CASSWVGQGDYEQYF. The CDR3 DNA follows: TGCGCCAGCAGCTGGGTGGGACAGGGAGACTACGAGCAGTACTTC.